This T cell receptor beta chain was documented in a study of human T cells and chemical hapten exposure. Stated time point: pre-sensitization, week 0. Sample treatment: therapeutic diphenylcyclopropenone sensitization with weekly scalp DPC. TCRdb re-analysed the RACE reads in MiXCR, keeping a single row per CDR3 protein. The data show approximately 370,000 distinct CDR3 sequences, with roughly 6% seen just once and less than 9% held by the top ten. This clonotype was found many times. CDR3 size: 14 residues. V lost 4 bases and J 6 bases, leaving 16 bases between the germline ends. The germline CDR1 and CDR2 sequences are ENHRY and SYGVKD.

The sequence derives from a woman younger than 30 with alopecia areata. Some clones in this sample may be carry-over from other donors' samples. V is TRBV10-3 and J is TRBJ2-7; perhaps D is TRBD1 or TRBD2 (5 bases each). This specimen was whole blood, taken in connection with sensitization to the hapten diphenylcyclopropenone (DPC). The CDR3 protein is CAISGGRSQSEQYF. The CDR3 coding sequence is TGTGCCATCAGTGGGGGACGTAGCCAATCCGAGCAGTACTTC.